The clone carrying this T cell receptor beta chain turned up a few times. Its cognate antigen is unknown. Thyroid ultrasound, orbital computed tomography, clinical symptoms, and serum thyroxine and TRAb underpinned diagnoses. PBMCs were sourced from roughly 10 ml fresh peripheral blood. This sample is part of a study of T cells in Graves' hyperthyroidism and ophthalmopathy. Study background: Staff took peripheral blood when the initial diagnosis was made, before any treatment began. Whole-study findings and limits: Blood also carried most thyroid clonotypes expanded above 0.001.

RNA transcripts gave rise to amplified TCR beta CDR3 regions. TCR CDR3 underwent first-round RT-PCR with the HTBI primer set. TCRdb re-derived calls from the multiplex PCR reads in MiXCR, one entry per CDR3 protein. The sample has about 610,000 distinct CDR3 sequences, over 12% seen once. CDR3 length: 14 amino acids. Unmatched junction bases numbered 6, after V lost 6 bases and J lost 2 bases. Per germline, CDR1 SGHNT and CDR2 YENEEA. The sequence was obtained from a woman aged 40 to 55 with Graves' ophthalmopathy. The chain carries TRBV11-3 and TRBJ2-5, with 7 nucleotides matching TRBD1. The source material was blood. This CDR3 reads CASSSRGQQETQYF. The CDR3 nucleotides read TGTGCCAGCAGTTCGAGGGGACAGCAAGAGACCCAGTACTTC.